This T cell receptor beta chain was found in a study of T cell clonality in common variable immunodeficiency. This table comes from immunoSEQ multiplex PCR, and its TCRdb copy is limited to in-frame clones, with some not included. The specimen has about 52,000 clones, none found just once. This clone was seen ten or more times. The CDR3 end is not reached by the read, which stops 3 residues before it; the germline J gene fills it in. CDR1 is SGHVS and CDR2 is FQNEAQ in the germline V gene. The CDR3 sequence is 13 residues long. V shed 3 bases, J shed 4 bases, and the junction held 2 bases outside the gene matches.

Sequenced input: peripheral blood mononuclear cells. The gene calls are TRBV7-8 and TRBJ1-1; 7 bases agree with TRBD1. The TCR comes from a person aged 18-69 years in good health. The sequenced CDR3 bases are TGTGCCAGCAGCTTCAGGGGGTCCACTGAA. It translates to CASSFRGSTE. The whole CDR3 protein reads CASSFRGSTEAFF.